This T cell receptor beta chain derives from a study of shared clonotypes between healthy human individuals. Study-wide points: Measured sharing among donors was expected to vary with sequencing depth. Sampling involved blood alone; tissue repertoires likely differ.

Note on this clone: Its antigen is currently unknown.

Profiled with immunoSEQ multiplex PCR; TCRdb holds only in-frame clones, not every one. This table has 450,000 to 500,000 clones, about 79% appearing once. This TCR came from a woman between 40 and 55 years old in good health. Some clones in this sample may be carry-over from other donors' samples. Sequenced material: PBMCs.

The CDR3 DNA is TGTGCCAGCAGCTTAGCGCTAAGTGGTTCCGGCGGGCAGCCCCAGCATTTT. Translating gives CASSLALSGSGGQPQHF. The genes are TRBV7-9 and TRBJ1-5; D is uncertain. Germline V CDR1 and CDR2: SEHNR, FQNEAQ (reference sequence). This CDR3 region has 17 residues. Trimming took off 0 bases at V and 7 bases at J, with 19 bases between the two ends.